The 17 T cell receptor beta chains reported below all come from one sample, sequenced in a study of OX40 agonist ivuxolimab in advanced cancers. Produced via immunoSEQ multiplex PCR; TCRdb's table is partial and in-frame only. The table lists about 54,000 clones, 91% of them singletons. The sequences come from CD4+ or CD8+ T cells sorted from blood, collected in a trial of the OX40 agonist ivuxolimab. Source of these receptors: an adult with an advanced solid tumor such as melanoma, head and neck, liver or kidney cancer.

V usage is TRBV5-6 and J usage is TRBJ2-5; tentative D call: TRBD2 (6 bases). The J call may be incorrect, as the DNA end agrees better with TRBJ2-7. Germline loops: CDR1 SGHDT, CDR2 YYEEEE. The CDR3 consists of 13 residues. CDR3 DNA: TGTGCCAGCGGGGGACCGGGGGACTACGAGCAGTACTTC. Translated: CASGGPGDYEQYF.

CDR3 DNA: TGTGCCATCAGACCAGACATAGCGAACACCGGGGAGCTGTTTTTT. Protein product: CAIRPDIANTGELFF. The chain carries TRBV10-3 and TRBJ2-2; no firm D call. The germline V gene encodes CDR1 ENHRY and CDR2 SYGVKD. With 6 bases removed from V and 0 bases from J, the gap between germline ends came to 11 bases. This CDR3 is built from 15 residues.

This clone was seen a few times. The J gene is TRBJ2-1, the V gene TRBV9; 9 nucleotides align to TRBD1. CDR1 SGDLS and CDR2 YYNGEE come from the germline V gene. This CDR3 region has 16 residues. V lost 0 bases and J lost 8; bases outside the gene matches: 9. The CDR3 DNA reads as TGTGCCAGCAGCGTAGGGCCGGGACAGGGTGGGGATGAGCAGTTCTTC. Residues: CASSVGPGQGGDEQFF.

Written as DNA, the CDR3 is TGTGCCAGCAGCTCGAGGGGGCGGCTAGGACTAGCGAACACCGGGGAGCTGTTTTTT. It specifies CASSSRGRLGLANTGELFF. This chain connects TRBV7-2 to TRBJ2-2, with D perhaps matching TRBD1 or TRBD2 (7 bases each). There are 19 residues in the CDR3. With 4 bases removed from V and 0 bases from J, the gap between germline ends came to 21 bases. Germline lookup yields CDR1 SGHTA and CDR2 FQGNSA.

This clone was counted once. The chain recombines TRBV2 with TRBJ1-3; possibly TRBD1 for D (5 bases). The CDR3 is made up of 14 amino acids. V gave up 10 bases and J gave up 0 bases, with 13 bases separating them. Germline-derived CDR1 and CDR2 are SNHLY and FYNNEI. The CDR3 region is CATFPTVSGNTIYF. Here the CDR3 DNA reads TGTGCCACCTTCCCGACAGTCTCTGGAAACACCATATATTTT.

V usage is TRBV27 and J usage is TRBJ2-5; TRBD2 aligns across 13 bases. Germline CDR1 and CDR2: MNHEY and SMNVEV (reference sequence). The V and J ends lost 6 bases and 2 bases, in that order; junction bases with no gene match: 3. CDR3 length: 15 residues. The CDR3 loop is CASRRTSGGQETQYF. Written as DNA, the CDR3 is TGTGCCAGCAGACGGACTAGCGGGGGACAAGAGACCCAGTACTTC.

The gene calls are TRBV6-6 and TRBJ1-4; D possibly corresponds to TRBD1 (6 bases). CDR1 and CDR2 (germline): MNHNY, SVGAGI (reference sequence). The CDR3 is made up of 14 amino acids. V was pared by 6 bases and J by 0 bases, with 8 bases between. DNA for the CDR3: TGTGCCAGCAGGGACAGTGCAACTAATGAAAAACTGTTTTTT. Its translation is CASRDSATNEKLFF.

V gene TRBV5-1 combines with J gene TRBJ2-2; perhaps TRBD1 as D (5 bases). Germline CDR1 and CDR2: SGHRS and YFSETQ. Trimming removed 0 bases from V and 7 bases from J, with 10 bases in between. This CDR3 is 14 amino acids long. The CDR3 sequence: CASSLGQHLGELFF. The CDR3 DNA sequence: TGCGCCAGCAGCTTGGGACAGCATCTCGGGGAGCTGTTTTTT. Complete variable domain (other parts from reference TRBV5-1 and TRBJ2-2): KAGVTQTPRYLIKTRGQQVTLSCSPISGHRSVSWYQQTPGQGLQFLFEYFSETQRNKGNFPGRFSGRQFSNSRSEMNVSTLELGDSALYLCASSLGQHLGELFFGEGSRLTVL.

The chain carries TRBV28 and TRBJ1-1, with TRBD1 matching 8 bases. The CDR3 runs to 14 residues. Germline CDR1 MDHEN, CDR2 SYDVKM. The junction had 5 bases not matched to a gene; V was cut back by 5 bases and J by 3 bases. The CDR3 protein is CASSIPGGDTEAFF. CDR3 DNA sequence: TGTGCCAGCAGTATTCCAGGGGGCGACACTGAAGCTTTCTTT.

A few counts support this clone. V usage is TRBV7-9 and J usage is TRBJ1-1; D is unresolved. V dropped 3 bases and J dropped 6 bases, with 5 bases sitting between them. The CDR3 totals 11 residues. CDR1 SEHNR and CDR2 FQNEAQ come from the germline V gene (reference sequence). Written as DNA, the CDR3 is TGTGCCAGCAGCTTGTTGTCTGAAGCTTTCTTT. Amino acids: CASSLLSEAFF.

The rearrangement joins TRBV1 to TRBJ2-6; the DNA was not compared with TRBD2, the D call given in the table. TRBV1 constitutes a pseudogene. This CDR3 comprises 17 residues. The CDR3 DNA follows: TGCACCAGCAGCCAAGATGAGGTTTGCTCTGGGGCCAACGTCCTGACTTTC. Amino acid sequence: CTSSQDEVCSGANVLTF.

The chain employs TRBV7-2 and TRBJ2-2, with 8 bases aligning to TRBD2. There are 15 residues in the CDR3. CDR1 is SGHTA and CDR2 is FQGNSA in the germline V gene. Trimming took 6 bases from V and 7 from J; bases not matched to a gene: 10. This chain's CDR3 is CASRSGTSWYGELFF. Here the CDR3 DNA reads TGTGCCAGCAGATCCGGGACTAGTTGGTACGGGGAGCTGTTTTTT.

This sequence joins TRBV18 and TRBJ2-5, with 9 bases matching TRBD1. With the DNA end fitting TRBJ2-7 better, the J assignment may be wrong. Germline values: CDR1 KGHSH, CDR2 LQKENI. This CDR3 contains 17 residues. The CDR3 region has the DNA TGTGCCAGCTCACCACGGACAGGGGTTTTATTGGCGGCCGAGCAGTACTTC. This sequence encodes CASSPRTGVLLAAEQYF.

The chain carries TRBV6-6 and TRBJ2-7, with 7 nucleotides matching TRBD1. The CDR3 has 14 residues. V was clipped by 3 bases and J by 2 bases; unmatched bases: 4. Looked up from germline, CDR1 is MNHNY and CDR2 is SVGAGI (reference sequence). The DNA for the CDR3 is TGTGCCAGCAGTTATGCCGGGACAGCCTACGAGCAGTACTTC. Protein sequence: CASSYAGTAYEQYF.

V and J are TRBV5-6 and TRBJ1-1; D ambiguous. V dropped 4 bases and J dropped 8 bases, with 9 bases sitting between them. The germline V gene encodes CDR1 SGHDT and CDR2 YYEEEE. The CDR3 contains 11 residues. CDR3 nucleotides: TGTGCCAGCAGCCGCCGATTCGAAGCTTTCTTT. Its translation: CASSRRFEAFF.

The chain is built from TRBV19 and TRBJ2-7, with a possible D match to TRBD1 (6 bases). This CDR3 comprises 12 residues. Germline assignment: CDR1 LNHDA and CDR2 SQIVND (reference sequence). Trimming removed 3 bases at V and 7 bases at J, with 10 bases between. The DNA for the CDR3 is TGTGCCAGTAGTATTAGAGGGGGTGAGCAGTACTTC. Residues: CASSIRGGEQYF.

The genes are TRBV6-5 and TRBJ2-5, with unresolved D. The germline V gene has CDR1 MNHEY and CDR2 SVGAGI. The V gene lost 7 bases and the J gene lost 1 base, with 4 bases spanning the gap. This CDR3 comprises 11 residues. The CDR3 DNA is TGTGCCAGCACCATCCAAGAGACCCAGTACTTC. Protein sequence: CASTIQETQYF.